Listed below are T cell receptor beta chains from one sample, sequenced in a study of blood T cell repertoires in COVID-19. The protocol was immunoSEQ multiplex PCR, while the TCRdb copy is restricted to in-frame clones and leaves out a portion. The sample consists of 360,000 or so clones, 88% of them appearing once. The material sequenced was PBMCs or T cells enriched from blood (not recorded which). The source is a woman under 40 who had been exposed to COVID-19. Both conserved end residues are part of each CDR3. The D gene is left open where the match is weak.

-,TRBV7-9,TRBJ2-7,13,TGTGCCAGCAGCTCCAGGGTTCCCTACGAGCAGTACTTC,CASSSRVPYEQYF
TRBD1,TRBV10-2,TRBJ1-6,13,TGCGCCAGCCTAAGACAGGGAGGTTCACCCCTCCACTTT,CASLRQGGSPLHF
TRBD2,TRBV7-2,TRBJ2-5,14,TGTGCCAGCAGCGCGGGACTAGCGTCCGAGACCCAGTACTTC,CASSAGLASETQYF
TRBD2,TRBV10-3,TRBJ2-5,13,TGTGCGACCGGGACTAGCGGTGGAGAGACCCAGTACTTC,CATGTSGGETQYF
-,TRBV19,TRBJ2-2,14,TGTGCCAGTAGTATGGCGGTAGTCACCGGGGAGCTGTTTTTT,CASSMAVVTGELFF
-,TRBV19,TRBJ1-5,13,TGTGCCAGTAGTCAAGGGGTGACTCAGCCCCAGCATTTT,CASSQGVTQPQHF
-,TRBV7-9,TRBJ1-1,10,TGTGCCAGCAGGACGGGGGAAGCTTTCTTT,CASRTGEAFF
-,TRBV7-3,TRBJ1-2,12,TGTGCCAGGGCTGCGGGTAACTATGGCTACACCTTC,CARAAGNYGYTF
-,TRBV29-1,TRBJ1-4,12,TGCAGCGTTGGCAGGGAGGGAGAAAAACTGTTTTTT,CSVGREGEKLFF
-,TRBV7-9,TRBJ2-1,14,TGTGCCAGCAGCCCAAGCTGGGGGCAGGGGTTTGTGTTCTTC,CASSPSWGQGFVFF
-,TRBV28,TRBJ1-5,13,TGTGCCAGTAGACAGGCCCGCAATCAGCCCCAGCATTTT,CASRQARNQPQHF
TRBD2,TRBV5-1,TRBJ2-7,15,TGCGCCAGCAGCAAGACTAGCGGGAACCTATACGAGCAGTACTTC,CASSKTSGNLYEQYF
TRBD1,TRBV7-9,TRBJ1-2,14,TGTGCCAGCAGCTCAGGACAGGGGGCCCCTGGCTACACCTTC,CASSSGQGAPGYTF